This TCR beta chain was found in a study of response to subunit inactivated influenza vaccine. Study-wide points: Authors suggested that a seasonal influenza vaccination recruits few new T cells each time.

The V and J ends lost 2 bases and 3 bases respectively, with 0 bases between them. The CDR3 contains 11 residues. The V gene's germline CDR1 is SEHNR and CDR2 FQNEAQ (reference sequence). This clonotype appeared many times. What it binds is unknown. Via MiXCR, TCRdb re-called the RT-PCR reads, giving one row per CDR3 protein. The profile covers 150,000 to 200,000 distinct CDR3 sequences, with roughly 10% appearing a single time and roughly 12% taken by the ten largest. The V and J genes are TRBV7-9 and TRBJ2-3; D is unresolved. This receptor was identified in a man aged 45-65 years who received an inactivated influenza vaccine. This specimen was non-naive T cells sorted from PBMCs, taken roughly 6 weeks after vaccination. CDR3 loop: CASSLTDTQYF. In DNA, the CDR3 is TGTGCCAGCAGCTTAACAGATACGCAGTATTTT.